This TCR beta chain was sequenced for a study of T cell responses to AZD1222 COVID-19 vaccine. Study results and caveats: There were repertoire samples only from the period after the peak T cell response. Donors were largely white British and mainly female; clonal diversity was possibly underestimated. An increase in Spike-specific TCR breadth and depth was observed after two AZD1222 doses. At study baseline, merely several AZD1222 recipients were seropositive.

With respect to this clone: The antigen is unknown.

Generated by immunoSEQ multiplex PCR, the TCRdb table keeps only in-frame clones and is missing some. Among some 170,000 clones listed, 85% to 95% were seen once. CDR1 is SGHAT and CDR2 is FQNNGV in the germline V gene. V gave up 8 bases and J gave up 5 bases, with 7 bases separating them. The CDR3 has 12 amino acids. This chain uses TRBV11-2 with TRBJ1-6; D is uncertain. This TCR derives from an adult in good health. The input for sequencing was peripheral blood, taken on day 0 of AZD1222 vaccination. The CDR3: CASGGNNSPLHF. In DNA form, the CDR3 reads TGTGCCAGCGGCGGAAATAATTCACCCCTCCACTTT.